Following are 15 T cell receptor beta chains from one sample sequenced in a study of cytomegalovirus exposure and HLA in healthy donors. The PCR had 60 Vbeta and 13 Jbeta primers. Sequencing used immunoSEQ multiplex PCR; TCRdb keeps in-frame clones, though not all of them. The sample totals roughly 110,000 clones. Input material: PBMCs. The source is a man in his forties or fifties in good health and CMV-seropositive.

This rearrangement joins TRBV21-1 to TRBJ2-2; TRBD2 reflects the table's D call only, with no check against the DNA. TRBV21-1 is a documented pseudogene. CDR3 length: 16 amino acids. The CDR3 sequence: CASSAGGLANTGELFF. CDR3 DNA sequence: TGTGCCAGCAGCGCTGGGGGACTAGCGAATACCGGGGAGCTGTTTTTT.

The chain employs TRBV27 and TRBJ2-7; TRBD1 aligns across 7 bases. Germline V gene lookup returns CDR1 MNHEY and CDR2 SMNVEV (reference sequence). V trimming: 5 bases; J trimming: 3 bases; junction bases outside the gene matches: 7. The CDR3 is made up of 14 amino acids. The CDR3 spells CASSPGTAYYEQYF. CDR3 sequence (DNA): TGTGCCAGCAGTCCCGGGACAGCTTACTACGAGCAGTACTTC.

J is TRBJ1-1 and V is TRBV5-4; D perhaps matches TRBD1 (6 bases). V was trimmed by 3 bases and J by 1 base, leaving 13 bases between them. The CDR3 has 15 amino acids. Germline V gene lookup returns CDR1 SGHNT and CDR2 YYREEE (reference sequence). The CDR3 is CASSYGGHRNTEAFF. The DNA of the CDR3 is TGTGCCAGCAGCTATGGGGGACACCGGAACACTGAAGCTTTCTTT.

This chain joins TRBV30 and TRBJ1-1; no definite D call. Trimming stripped 0 bases from V and 2 bases from J, with 16 bases between. CDR3 length: 16 residues. Germline V CDR1 and CDR2: GTSNPN, SVGIG (reference sequence). The CDR3 DNA sequence: TGTGCCTGGAGTGTAATGGGAGGTTCGAAAAACACTGAAGCTTTCTTT. It specifies CAWSVMGGSKNTEAFF.

The rearrangement joins TRBV27 to TRBJ2-4; D remains ambiguous. CDR3 length equals 13 residues. With 3 bases removed from V and 6 bases from J, the gap between germline ends came to 9 bases. Germline lookup yields CDR1 MNHEY and CDR2 SMNVEV (reference sequence). The CDR3, as DNA: TGTGCCAGCAGTTTCTTCGCGTCAAACATTCAGTACTTC. Protein: CASSFFASNIQYF.

CDR3 bases: TGTGCCAGCAGCTTGGTCAGGCTCACTGGGGCCAACGTCCTGACTTTC. Translating it yields CASSLVRLTGANVLTF. The rearrangement joins TRBV5-6 to TRBJ2-6; D remains ambiguous. The V end was cut by 0 bases, the J end by 2 bases, with 9 bases between. The germline V gene has CDR1 SGHDT and CDR2 YYEEEE. CDR3 length: 16 residues.

The V and J genes are TRBV7-9 and TRBJ2-3, with TRBD2 matching over 9 bases. This CDR3 has 16 amino acids. V shed 5 bases and J 2 bases; nucleotides not matched to a gene: 8. The germline gives CDR1 SEHNR, CDR2 FQNEAQ (reference sequence). CDR3 nucleotides: TGTGCCAGCAGCACCCGACTAGCGGACTCCACAGATACGCAGTATTTT. Encoded protein: CASSTRLADSTDTQYF.

The chain has TRBV19 and TRBJ2-7; 7 positions match TRBD2. Losses at the gene ends were 3 bases for V and 4 bases for J; bases not matched to a gene: 18. The CDR3 runs 18 residues. Germline V gene lookup returns CDR1 LNHDA and CDR2 SQIVND (reference sequence). The DNA of the CDR3 is TGTGCCAGTAGTATCCGGCCTAGCGGACCTTCGAAACCTTACGAGCAGTACTTC. Its translation: CASSIRPSGPSKPYEQYF.

V is TRBV6-5 and J is TRBJ2-5; 14 nucleotides agree with TRBD2. Germline V gene data show CDR1 as MNHEY and CDR2 as SVGAGI. The CDR3 has 15 residues. The trim removed 4 bases at V and 5 bases at J, leaving 3 bases unmatched. CDR3 DNA: TGTGCCAGCAGTTCGGGACTAGCGGGAGTGGAGACCCAGTACTTC. Translated: CASSSGLAGVETQYF.

The J gene is TRBJ2-7, the V gene TRBV18, with D tentatively TRBD2 (6 bases). Germline V gives CDR1 KGHSH, CDR2 LQKENI. The CDR3 covers 15 residues. V was cut by 0 bases and J by 1 base, with 10 bases left in between. This CDR3 is CASSPPVEGSYEQYF. CDR3 nucleotide sequence: TGTGCCAGCTCACCACCGGTGGAGGGATCCTACGAGCAGTACTTC.

The CDR3 region is CASSLRGNNQPQHF. DNA of the CDR3: TGTGCCAGCAGTTTACGGGGTAACAATCAGCCCCAGCATTTT. The rearrangement joins TRBV28 to TRBJ1-5; D gene ambiguous. V dropped 2 bases and J dropped 3 bases, with 8 bases sitting between them. The CDR3 is made up of 14 amino acids. Germline V CDR1 and CDR2: MDHEN, SYDVKM.

V and J are TRBV29-1 and TRBJ1-1; D may be TRBD1 (5 bases). The CDR3 has 13 residues. Germline CDR1 and CDR2: SQVTM and ANQGSEA. V lost 3 bases and J 4 bases, leaving 12 bases between the germline ends. The DNA for the CDR3 is TGCAGCGTTGAGAGACAGTGGGGCACTGAAGCTTTCTTT. Its protein product is CSVERQWGTEAFF.

V usage is TRBV19 and J usage is TRBJ1-1; 8 bases agree with TRBD1. Trimming at V came to 7 bases and at J to 6 bases, leaving 16 bases not matched to a gene. This CDR3 has 16 amino acids. Germline lookup yields CDR1 LNHDA and CDR2 SQIVND (reference sequence). Written as DNA, the CDR3 is TGTGCCAGTAAAAATATAGGGACAGGACTCTACTCTGAAGCTTTCTTT. This sequence encodes CASKNIGTGLYSEAFF.

The CDR3 coding sequence is TGCAGCGTTGAACAAGGGGCAAACATTCAGTACTTC. Its protein is CSVEQGANIQYF. The V call is TRBV29-1, the J call TRBJ2-4; D is perhaps TRBD1 (5 bases). V gave up 2 bases and J gave up 6 bases, with 8 bases separating them. This CDR3 region has 12 residues. Germline V CDR1 and CDR2: SQVTM, ANQGSEA.

The chain combines TRBV28 with TRBJ2-1; 9 bases fit TRBD1. The length of the CDR3 is 16 residues. Trimming cost V 4 bases and J 4 bases; bases outside gene matches: 8. Germline V lookup: CDR1 MDHEN, CDR2 SYDVKM. The DNA of the CDR3 is TGTGCCAGCAGTTCGATTGCCGGGACAGGGTACAATGAGCAGTTCTTC. It is translated as CASSSIAGTGYNEQFF.